The present T cell receptor (beta chain) was sequenced within a study of T-cell reconstitution after alpha-beta-depleted transplantation in children. The authors prepared the TCRbeta library with unique molecular identifiers. In TCRdb, the PCR reads were re-called with MiXCR into one record per CDR3 protein. Here the sample spans 200,000 to 250,000 distinct CDR3 sequences, around 9.7% being singletons. Trimming stripped 2 bases from V and 2 bases from J, with 9 bases between. The CDR3 is made up of 14 amino acids. Germline CDR1 is SGHTA and CDR2 is FQGNSA. The receptor comes from a human donor who donated a stem cell graft to a child with SCID. This chain links TRBV7-2 with TRBJ1-2; no reliable D call. This specimen consisted of PBMCs from the stem cell graft donor, obtained from the stem cell graft. In DNA, the CDR3 is TGTGCCAGCAGCTTAAAAGAGGGAAACTATGGCTACACCTTC. This codes for CASSLKEGNYGYTF.